These 21 T cell receptor beta chains came from one sample sequenced in a study of blood T cell repertoires in COVID-19. The data were produced by immunoSEQ multiplex PCR, yet TCRdb's version contains in-frame clones alone and is incomplete. This table has approximately 250,000 clones, 86% appearing once. The specimen was peripheral blood. These receptor sequences come from a man aged 25-45 years who had recovered from COVID-19.

The rearrangement uses TRBV11-3 and TRBJ1-4, with D possibly TRBD1 on 5 matching bases. Germline assignment: CDR1 SGHNT and CDR2 YENEEA. The CDR3 runs 14 residues. The V end was cut by 1 base, the J end by 7 bases, with 10 bases between. The CDR3 reads CASSLGRGIEKLFF. The CDR3 DNA reads TGTGCCAGCAGCTTAGGTAGGGGAATTGAAAAACTGTTTTTT.

This chain joins TRBV5-1 and TRBJ2-7, with 7 bases matching TRBD2. The length of the CDR3 is 14 residues. Germline V lookup: CDR1 SGHRS, CDR2 YFSETQ. Trimming removed 2 bases from V and 5 bases from J; junction bases left unmatched: 7. CDR3 residues: CASSFRGDSDEQYF. DNA for the CDR3: TGCGCCAGCAGCTTCCGGGGGGATTCCGACGAGCAGTACTTC.

The chain uses TRBV6-2 or TRBV6-3 and TRBJ1-2; no firm D call. This CDR3 region has 11 residues. The ends were cut back, 5 bases at V and 5 bases at J, with 6 bases in the middle. Germline CDR1 and CDR2: MNHEY and SVGEGT. CDR3 sequence (DNA): TGTGCCAGCAGTCCCCTGTATGGCTACACCTTC. It translates to CASSPLYGYTF.

V usage is TRBV2 and J usage is TRBJ1-1; TRBD1 aligns across 9 bases. V gave up 6 bases and J gave up 3 bases; unmatched junction bases: 8. This CDR3 has 15 residues. The germline gives CDR1 SNHLY, CDR2 FYNNEI. DNA of the CDR3: TGTGCCAGCAGACCACAGGGGGCAATGCACACTGAAGCTTTCTTT. Its protein product is CASRPQGAMHTEAFF.

The chain uses TRBV12-3 or TRBV12-4 and TRBJ1-1; 8 bases are a match to TRBD1. This CDR3 region has 11 residues. The junction had 5 bases not matched to a gene; V was cut back by 7 bases and J by 10 bases. CDR3 protein: CASTSDRAAFF. CDR3 DNA: TGTGCCAGCACCTCGGACAGGGCAGCTTTCTTT.

The chain employs TRBV5-5 and TRBJ2-7; possibly TRBD2 for D (6 bases). Germline CDR1 SGHKS, CDR2 YYEKEE (reference sequence). The CDR3 has 14 residues. Trimming left V 3 bases short and J 2 bases short, with 12 bases between. In DNA, the CDR3 is TGTGCCAGCAGCTCGGAGGGTGTAGCCTACGAGCAGTACTTC. This translates into CASSSEGVAYEQYF.

The genes are TRBV27 and TRBJ2-7, with 10 bases aligning to TRBD2. V shed 9 bases and J 2 bases; nucleotides not matched to a gene: 4. Germline values: CDR1 MNHEY, CDR2 SMNVEV (reference sequence). The CDR3 is made up of 13 amino acids. Here the CDR3 DNA reads TGTGCCAGTCGGACTAGCGGTACCTACGAGCAGTACTTC. Encoded protein: CASRTSGTYEQYF.

This chain connects TRBV24-1 to TRBJ1-2; 8 bases are shared with TRBD1. This CDR3 has 15 residues. CDR1 KGHDR and CDR2 SFDVKD come from the germline V gene. Trimming took 3 bases from V and 8 from J; bases not matched to a gene: 10. The CDR3 loop is CATSDPTGVLAGYTF. The CDR3 DNA follows: TGTGCCACCAGTGATCCGACAGGGGTTCTTGCGGGCTACACCTTC.

The chain combines TRBV3-1 (or the pseudogene TRBV3-2) with TRBJ1-5; D may be TRBD1 (5 bases). This CDR3 is built from 13 residues. Trimming left V 2 bases short and J 7 bases short, with 9 bases between. CDR1 is LGHDT and CDR2 is YNNKEL in the germline V gene (reference sequence). CDR3 protein: CASSQLQGQPQHF. The CDR3 DNA reads as TGTGCCAGCAGCCAACTCCAGGGCCAGCCCCAGCATTTT.

The V and J genes are TRBV28 and TRBJ2-1, with TRBD1 identical over 8 bases. After removal of 6 bases from V and 7 bases from J, the junction contained 8 bases not matched to a gene. The CDR3 covers 14 residues. CDR1 and CDR2 from the germline V gene are MDHEN and SYDVKM. CDR3 bases: TGTGCCAGCAGCTCGGACAGGGAAGGGAATGAGCAGTTCTTC. Its translation is CASSSDREGNEQFF.

This clone was seen a few times. The chain has TRBV21-1 and TRBJ1-1; no DNA check was done on the table's D call, TRBD1. TRBV21-1 is reported as a pseudogene. The length of the CDR3 is 20 residues. For the CDR3, the DNA is TGTGCCAGCAGCCCACGACAGGGGGCGGGATCCGGCCGTGGAATGGCTGAAGCTTTCTTT. Protein sequence: CASSPRQGAGSGRGMAEAFF.

The chain is built from TRBV5-1 and TRBJ2-5, with 11 positions matching TRBD2. CDR1 and CDR2 (germline): SGHRS, YFSETQ. The CDR3 is made up of 16 amino acids. J gave up 1 base and V 7 bases, and 9 bases lay outside the gene matches. CDR3 DNA sequence: TGCGCCAGCGGAACTAGCGGGGGAACCATCCAAGAGACCCAGTACTTC. Translation: CASGTSGGTIQETQYF. Filled out from reference TRBV5-1 and TRBJ2-5, the complete variable domain reads KAGVTQTPRYLIKTRGQQVTLSCSPISGHRSVSWYQQTPGQGLQFLFEYFSETQRNKGNFPGRFSGRQFSNSRSEMNVSTLELGDSALYLCASGTSGGTIQETQYFGPGTRLLVL.

This rearrangement joins TRBV5-4 to TRBJ2-5; D possibly corresponds to TRBD1 (6 bases). Trimming shortened V by 0 bases and J by 5 bases, and 11 bases separated the two germline ends. Germline assignment: CDR1 SGHNT and CDR2 YYREEE (reference sequence). This CDR3 has 14 residues. For the CDR3, the DNA is TGTGCCAGCAGCTTGGGTTTGCAGGGGGAGACCCAGTACTTC. Its protein product is CASSLGLQGETQYF.

The genes are TRBV25-1 and TRBJ1-3, with no clear D. This CDR3 region has 16 residues. V lost 4 bases and J lost 0, with 13 bases in between. The germline gives CDR1 MGHDK, CDR2 SYGVNS. The CDR3 protein is CASSGWQSYSGNTIYF. The CDR3 DNA is TGTGCCAGCAGTGGATGGCAGTCTTACTCTGGAAACACCATATATTTT.

The rearrangement links TRBV19 to TRBJ1-3, with TRBD1 as a possible D gene (6 bases). V was pared by 7 bases and J by 1 base, with 14 bases between. The CDR3 has 15 amino acids. CDR1 and CDR2 (germline): LNHDA, SQIVND (reference sequence). Written as DNA, the CDR3 is TGTGCCAGTACCAACCAAGGGGGATCTGGAAACACCATATATTTT. It is translated as CASTNQGGSGNTIYF.

This rearrangement joins TRBV5-1 to TRBJ1-1, with a tentative D call TRBD1 (5 bases). Germline assignment: CDR1 SGHRS and CDR2 YFSETQ. This CDR3 is built from 16 residues. Trimming removed 5 bases at V and 2 bases at J, with 19 bases between. The CDR3 coding sequence is TGCGCCAGCAGGGTTGGGGGGGGACGGGTTAACACTGAAGCTTTCTTT. It encodes CASRVGGGRVNTEAFF.

The V gene is TRBV5-6, the J gene TRBJ2-7, with a weak D call TRBD1 (6 bases). The V end was cut by 0 bases, the J end by 6 bases, with 10 bases between. The CDR3 spans 13 residues. CDR1 and CDR2 from the germline V gene are SGHDT and YYEEEE. The DNA for the CDR3 is TGTGCCAGCAGCTTGGACAGGGCGGTCGAGCAGTACTTC. As protein: CASSLDRAVEQYF.

This rearrangement joins TRBV7-9 to TRBJ1-6, with D possibly TRBD1 on 5 matching bases. The CDR3 has 14 residues. Between the trimmed V and J ends, which lost 3 bases and 6 bases, there was a span of 9 bases. Germline CDR1 and CDR2: SEHNR and FQNEAQ (reference sequence). In nucleotides, the CDR3 is TGTGCCAGCAGCTTGGTACAGGCTAATTCACCCCTCCACTTT. Its protein product is CASSLVQANSPLHF.

This clone occurred once. V is TRBV3-1 (or the pseudogene TRBV3-2) and J is TRBJ2-1; 15 nucleotides line up with TRBD2. The germline CDR1 and CDR2 sequences are LGHDT and YNNKEL (reference sequence). The CDR3 is 16 amino acids. J gave up 8 bases and V 4 bases, and 6 bases lay outside the gene matches. DNA of the CDR3: TGTGCCAGCAGCCGCGGACTAGCGGGGGGGCGGGATGAGCAGTTCTTC. Amino acids: CASSRGLAGGRDEQFF.

J is TRBJ1-3 and V is TRBV6-5; D is unresolved. The CDR3 loop spans 14 amino acids. Germline V lookup: CDR1 MNHEY, CDR2 SVGAGI. The V end was cut by 9 bases, the J end by 4 bases, with 16 bases between. CDR3: CASIPPGSGNTIYF. The DNA for the CDR3 is TGTGCCAGTATACCTCCGGGATCCGGAAACACCATATATTTT.

The rearrangement links TRBV14 to TRBJ1-5; 7 nucleotides align to TRBD1. Germline CDR1 and CDR2: SGHDN and FVKESK. This CDR3 is 14 amino acids long. V trimming: 5 bases; J trimming: 9 bases; junction bases outside the gene matches: 10. CDR3 residues: CASSSGQSVGPQHF. DNA of the CDR3: TGTGCCAGCAGCTCGGGACAGTCGGTGGGGCCCCAGCATTTT.